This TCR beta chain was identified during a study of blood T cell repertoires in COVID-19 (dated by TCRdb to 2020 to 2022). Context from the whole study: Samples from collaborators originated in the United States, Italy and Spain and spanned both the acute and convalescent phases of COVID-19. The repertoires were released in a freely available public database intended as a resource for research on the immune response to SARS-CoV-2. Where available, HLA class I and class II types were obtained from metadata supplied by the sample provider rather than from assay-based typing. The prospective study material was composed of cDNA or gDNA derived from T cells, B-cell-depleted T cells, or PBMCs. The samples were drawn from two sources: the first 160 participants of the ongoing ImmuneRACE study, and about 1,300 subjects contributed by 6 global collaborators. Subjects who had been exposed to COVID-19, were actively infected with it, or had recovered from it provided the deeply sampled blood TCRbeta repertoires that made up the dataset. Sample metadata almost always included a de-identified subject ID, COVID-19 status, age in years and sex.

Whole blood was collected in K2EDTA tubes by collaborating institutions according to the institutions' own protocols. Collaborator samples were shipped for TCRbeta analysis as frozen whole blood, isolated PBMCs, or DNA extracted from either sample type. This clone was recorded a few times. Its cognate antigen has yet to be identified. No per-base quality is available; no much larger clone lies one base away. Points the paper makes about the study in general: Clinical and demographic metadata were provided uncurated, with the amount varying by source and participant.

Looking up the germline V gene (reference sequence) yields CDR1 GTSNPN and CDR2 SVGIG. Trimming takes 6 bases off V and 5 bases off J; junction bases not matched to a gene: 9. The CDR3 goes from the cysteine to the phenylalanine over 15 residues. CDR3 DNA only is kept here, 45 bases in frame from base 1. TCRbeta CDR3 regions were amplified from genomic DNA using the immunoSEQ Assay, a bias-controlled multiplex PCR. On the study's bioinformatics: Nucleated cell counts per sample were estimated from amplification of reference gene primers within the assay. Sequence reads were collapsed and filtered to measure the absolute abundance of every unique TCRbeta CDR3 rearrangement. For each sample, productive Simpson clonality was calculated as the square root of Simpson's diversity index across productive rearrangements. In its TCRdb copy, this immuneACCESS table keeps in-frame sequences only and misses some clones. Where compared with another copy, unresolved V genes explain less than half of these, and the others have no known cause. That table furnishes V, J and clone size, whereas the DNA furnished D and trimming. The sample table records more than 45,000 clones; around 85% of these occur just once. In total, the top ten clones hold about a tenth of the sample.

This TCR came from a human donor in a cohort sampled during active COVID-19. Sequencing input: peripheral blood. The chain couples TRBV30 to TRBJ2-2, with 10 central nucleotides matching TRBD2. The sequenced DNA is TGTGCCTGCCGGGCTAGCGGGGGCGGGACCGGGGAGCTGTTTTTT. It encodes CACRASGGGTGELFF.